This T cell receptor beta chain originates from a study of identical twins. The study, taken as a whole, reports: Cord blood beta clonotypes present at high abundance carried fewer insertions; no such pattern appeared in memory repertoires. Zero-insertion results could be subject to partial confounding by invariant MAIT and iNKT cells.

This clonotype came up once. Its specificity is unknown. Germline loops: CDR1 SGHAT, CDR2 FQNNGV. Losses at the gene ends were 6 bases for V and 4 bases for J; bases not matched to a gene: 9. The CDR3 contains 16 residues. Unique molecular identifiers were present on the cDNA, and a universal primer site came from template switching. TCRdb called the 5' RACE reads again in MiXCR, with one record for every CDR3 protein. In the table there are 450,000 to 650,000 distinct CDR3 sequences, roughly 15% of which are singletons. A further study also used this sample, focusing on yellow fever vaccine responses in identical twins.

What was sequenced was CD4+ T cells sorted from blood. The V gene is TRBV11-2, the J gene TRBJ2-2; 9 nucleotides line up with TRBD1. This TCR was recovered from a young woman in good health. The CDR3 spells CASRKPGTGSTGELFF. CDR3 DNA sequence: TGTGCCAGCAGGAAACCCGGGACAGGGAGCACCGGGGAGCTGTTTTTT.